This TCR beta chain was documented in a study of blood T cell repertoires in COVID-19. Germline loops: CDR1 SGHVS, CDR2 FQNEAQ. Germline trimming cut 4 bases from V and 0 bases from J; bases unmatched to any gene: 7. The CDR3 length is 16 residues. Assay used: immunoSEQ multiplex PCR; TCRdb lists only in-frame clones, some missing. Of nearly 110,000 clones listed, more than 70% are singletons. This clonotype was obtained from a human donor in a cohort sampled during active COVID-19. Sequencing input: peripheral blood. This chain links TRBV7-8 with TRBJ1-2; 8 bases align to TRBD1. This chain's CDR3 is CASSSPGQGANYGYTF. DNA of the CDR3: TGTGCCAGCAGCTCCCCTGGACAGGGAGCTAACTATGGCTACACCTTC.